A single sample gave rise to the 5 T cell receptor beta chains below, sequenced in a study of cytomegalovirus exposure and HLA in healthy donors. 60 Vbeta and 13 Jbeta primers were used in PCR. Generated by immunoSEQ multiplex PCR, the TCRdb table keeps only in-frame clones and is missing some. The listing records 160,000 or so clones. Sequenced sample: PBMCs. These receptors all stem from a man between 25 and 39 years old in good health and CMV-seronegative.

The chain links TRBV18 to TRBJ1-2; TRBD1 aligns across 10 bases. CDR3 length equals 19 residues. Germline CDR1 and CDR2: KGHSH and LQKENI. V shed 3 bases and J 1 base; nucleotides not matched to a gene: 14. The CDR3: CASSPTLGTGETINYGYTF. The CDR3, as DNA: TGTGCCAGCTCACCGACACTTGGGACAGGGGAAACTATTAACTATGGCTACACCTTC.

The chain couples TRBV7-6 to TRBJ2-5; D is perhaps TRBD1 (6 bases). The CDR3 is made up of 16 amino acids. The germline gives CDR1 SGHVS, CDR2 FNYEAQ. The V end was cut by 4 bases, the J end by 0 bases, with 15 bases between. DNA for the CDR3: TGTGCCAGCAGCTCAAATAGGGGGTCGTACCAAGAGACCCAGTACTTC. As protein: CASSSNRGSYQETQYF.

The rearrangement links TRBV5-1 to TRBJ2-3, with 7 bases aligning to TRBD1. This CDR3 region has 14 residues. Germline trimming cut 6 bases from V and 3 bases from J; bases unmatched to any gene: 7. Germline-derived CDR1 and CDR2 are SGHRS and YFSETQ. Written as DNA, the CDR3 is TGCGCCAGCACCTGGGACAGCGCTACAGATACGCAGTATTTT. It is translated as CASTWDSATDTQYF.

The DNA of the CDR3 is TGTGCCAGCAGTCCAAACAGGGGGCTAAACTATGGCTACACCTTC. It is translated as CASSPNRGLNYGYTF. The V gene is TRBV28, the J gene TRBJ1-2, with TRBD1 matching 9 bases. Germline V gives CDR1 MDHEN, CDR2 SYDVKM. The length of the CDR3 is 15 residues. After removal of 5 bases from V and 2 bases from J, the junction contained 6 bases not matched to a gene.

The rearrangement uses TRBV2 and TRBJ2-1, with D unclear. V was shortened by 3 bases and J by 8 bases, with 11 bases between the two germline ends. Per the germline V gene, CDR1 is SNHLY and CDR2 is FYNNEI. The CDR3 sequence is 13 residues long. Here the CDR3 reads CASSDPSIDEQFF. CDR3 DNA sequence: TGTGCCAGCAGTGACCCCTCGATAGATGAGCAGTTCTTC. The full variable domain, in which reference TRBV2 and TRBJ2-1 provide the parts outside the CDR3, is EPEVTQTPSHQVTQMGQEVILRCVPISNHLYFYWYRQILGQKVEFLVSFYNNEISEKSEIFDDQFSVERPDGSNFTLKIRSTKLEDSAMYFCASSDPSIDEQFFGPGTRLTVL.